This T cell receptor beta chain was identified during a study of identical twins. This clonotype was counted ten times or more. TCRdb redid the calling of the 5' RACE reads with MiXCR, one entry per CDR3 protein. The repertoire includes 310,000 or so distinct CDR3 sequences, 9.5% of them detected once, and approximately 6.5% sits in the top ten. Germline assignment: CDR1 SGDLS and CDR2 YYNGEE. The CDR3 runs 12 residues. Trimming removed 2 bases from V and 5 bases from J, with 6 bases in between. These data were also reused for a study on yellow fever vaccine responses in identical twins.

The sequenced sample was CD8+ T cells sorted from blood. The receptor comes from a young woman in good health. The chain has TRBV9 and TRBJ2-3; D remains ambiguous. CDR3 DNA sequence: TGTGCCAGCAGCGTCGGTGAAGATACGCAGTATTTT. Protein: CASSVGEDTQYF.